These 21 T cell receptor beta chains came from one sample sequenced in a study of T cells after yellow fever vaccination. TCRdb reprocessed the 5' RACE reads via MiXCR and lists one record per CDR3 protein. Of about 85,000 distinct CDR3 sequences in the sample, 10% to 15% were seen once. This material consisted of CD8+ T cells not binding an NS4B(214-222) dextramer, sorted from PBMCs, taken about 21 days after the first yellow fever vaccination. Source of these receptors: a man aged 18 to 29 who received the YFV17D yellow fever vaccine.

CDR3 in amino acids: CASSSATGTYEQYV. CDR3 bases: TGTGCCAGCAGTTCGGCGACAGGGACCTACGAGCAGTACGTC. The chain has TRBV6-2 or TRBV6-3 and TRBJ2-7, with 7 positions matching TRBD1. Germline V gene data show CDR1 as MNHEY and CDR2 as SVGEGT. The CDR3 has 14 amino acids. V shed 4 bases and J 2 bases; nucleotides not matched to a gene: 5.

V gene TRBV29-1 combines with J gene TRBJ2-2; 7 positions match TRBD1. V was pared by 7 bases and J by 6 bases, with 5 bases of the junction left unmatched. The CDR3 is 12 amino acids. CDR1 and CDR2 (germline): SQVTM, ANQGSEA. The CDR3 loop reads CSGKGASGELFF. In nucleotides, the CDR3 is TGCAGCGGAAAGGGGGCGTCCGGGGAGCTGTTTTTT.

This clonotype showed up many times. The chain couples TRBV11-2 to TRBJ2-1; D perhaps matches TRBD2 (5 bases). Germline V gives CDR1 SGHAT, CDR2 FQNNGV. The CDR3 runs 18 residues. V gave up 2 bases and J gave up 10 bases, with 27 bases separating them. CDR3 bases: TGTGCCAGCAGCTTACCTGAAGGGAGTAGCGCCCTCCATATGGAGCAGTTCTTC. This gives the protein CASSLPEGSSALHMEQFF.

This chain uses TRBV6-5 with TRBJ2-7; TRBD1 matches 9 bases. CDR3 length equals 15 residues. The V segment lost 6 bases and the J segment 4 bases; nucleotides outside the gene matches: 10. Germline V gives CDR1 MNHEY, CDR2 SVGAGI. The CDR3 spells CASRTSGTGSYEQYF. The CDR3 DNA reads TGTGCCAGCAGAACGTCCGGGACAGGGTCGTACGAGCAGTACTTC.

The chain carries TRBV6-1 and TRBJ1-2; 10 nucleotides agree with TRBD1. This CDR3 is built from 14 residues. Trimming took 2 bases from V and 14 from J; bases not matched to a gene: 11. Germline-derived CDR1 and CDR2 are MNHNS and SASEGT. The CDR3 protein is CASSEQGTGERGTF. CDR3 nucleotides: TGTGCCAGCAGTGAACAAGGGACAGGGGAGAGGGGGACCTTC.

The V gene is TRBV7-9, the J gene TRBJ1-1; 8 bases are a match to TRBD1. CDR3 length equals 14 residues. The ends lost 6 bases at V and 4 bases at J; junction bases unmatched: 7. Germline V lookup: CDR1 SEHNR, CDR2 FQNEAQ (reference sequence). The CDR3: CASRSSGGLTEAFF. The CDR3 bases are TGTGCCAGCAGGAGTTCAGGGGGCCTCACTGAAGCTTTCTTT.

In this sample, this clonotype turned up a few times. This chain links TRBV20-1 with TRBJ2-7; 11 bases are a match to TRBD2. The V segment lost 3 bases and the J segment 5 bases; nucleotides outside the gene matches: 3. The length of the CDR3 is 13 residues. Germline CDR1 reads DFQATT; CDR2 reads SNEGSKA (reference sequence). CDR3 sequence reads: CSARTSGEHEQYF. The DNA for the CDR3 is TGCAGTGCTAGGACTAGCGGGGAACACGAGCAGTACTTC.

This chain uses TRBV12-3 or TRBV12-4 with TRBJ1-1; D is possibly TRBD1 (5 bases). With 6 bases removed from V and 4 bases from J, the gap between germline ends came to 18 bases. CDR3 length: 15 residues. CDR3 protein: CASRGGRTQGTEAFF. The CDR3 DNA reads as TGTGCCAGCAGGGGCGGACGGACCCAGGGCACTGAAGCTTTCTTT.

The table lists this clonotype with a few counts. CDR3 nucleotide sequence: TGCGCCAGCAGCCAAGTGGGCCTCACCGGGGAGCTGTTTTTT. The encoded protein is CASSQVGLTGELFF. The chain combines TRBV4-1 with TRBJ2-2; no clear D gene. The length of the CDR3 is 14 residues. Trimming removed 1 base at V and 4 bases at J, with 7 bases between. Germline CDR1 is MGHRA and CDR2 is YSYEKL.

A few counts support this clonotype. CDR3 in amino acids: CASSPHGSNEQYF. The CDR3 DNA sequence: TGTGCCAGCAGTCCCCATGGTTCCAACGAGCAGTACTTC. The gene calls are TRBV7-9 and TRBJ2-7; no firm D call. Germline V gives CDR1 SEHNR, CDR2 FQNEAQ (reference sequence). Trimming removed 6 bases from V and 5 bases from J, with 14 bases in between. The CDR3 sequence is 13 residues long.

This clonotype was detected only once. The chain links TRBV6-5 to TRBJ2-7; 7 bases map to TRBD2. Germline CDR1 MNHEY, CDR2 SVGAGI. The CDR3 sequence is 16 residues long. With V trimmed by 0 bases and J by 5 bases, 10 bases remained unmatched. The CDR3 here is CASSYSYRGGGHEQYF. DNA of the CDR3: TGTGCCAGCAGTTACTCGTACCGCGGGGGAGGCCACGAGCAGTACTTC.

This clonotype has only a few counts. The gene calls are TRBV25-1 and TRBJ2-7; TRBD2 is a possible D gene (7 bases). Per germline, CDR1 MGHDK and CDR2 SYGVNS. The CDR3 spans 16 residues. V dropped 3 bases and J dropped 1 base, with 16 bases sitting between them. In nucleotides, the CDR3 is TGTGCCAGCAGTGAGGGAGGGGGGCTTTTATCCTACGAGCAGTACTTC. It is translated as CASSEGGGLLSYEQYF.

The CDR3 bases are TGCGCCAGCAGCTTGTGGGACAGGGGTGAAAATGAGCAGTTCTTC. This gives the protein CASSLWDRGENEQFF. J is TRBJ2-1 and V is TRBV5-1, with TRBD1 matching 10 bases. There are 15 residues in the CDR3. The V gene end was trimmed by 1 base and the J gene end by 7 bases; junction bases not matched to a gene: 5. Germline values: CDR1 SGHRS, CDR2 YFSETQ.

In DNA, the CDR3 is TGCGCCAGCAGACTCTACAGCACACCCATGAGAAAGGGCTACACCTTC. Translated: CASRLYSTPMRKGYTF. The chain combines TRBV5-1 with TRBJ1-2; D not resolved. The CDR3 consists of 16 residues. Trimming removed 5 bases from V and 8 bases from J, with 25 bases in between. Germline loops: CDR1 SGHRS, CDR2 YFSETQ.

V and J are TRBV29-1 and TRBJ2-1, with 7 bases matching TRBD1. Trimming at V came to 7 bases and at J to 4 bases, leaving 10 bases not matched to a gene. The germline CDR1 and CDR2 sequences are SQVTM and ANQGSEA. There are 14 residues in the CDR3. The CDR3 loop is CSASGTEFYNEQFF. The CDR3 nucleotides read TGCAGCGCCTCCGGGACAGAGTTTTACAATGAGCAGTTCTTC.

This clonotype was counted at least ten times. V usage is TRBV7-6 and J usage is TRBJ1-6, with TRBD1 matching 11 bases. The J segment lost 9 bases and the V segment lost 1 base, leaving 2 bases of the junction unmatched. The CDR3 runs to 15 residues. Germline assignment: CDR1 SGHVS and CDR2 FNYEAQ. The CDR3 sequence: CASSLGGTGGSPLHF. Written as DNA, the CDR3 is TGTGCCAGCAGCTTAGGAGGGACAGGGGGTTCACCCCTCCACTTT.

In its sample, this clonotype was seen many times. This chain joins TRBV20-1 and TRBJ1-2; the match to TRBD1 covers 9 bases. CDR3 length: 15 amino acids. In germline, CDR1 is DFQATT, CDR2 SNEGSKA (reference sequence). The V and J ends lost 6 bases and 4 bases, in that order; junction bases with no gene match: 12. CDR3 protein: CSAEAGQGPSYGYTF. CDR3 bases: TGCAGTGCCGAAGCGGGACAGGGCCCCTCCTATGGCTACACCTTC.

The V and J genes are TRBV7-9 and TRBJ2-7, with 7 positions matching TRBD2. The CDR3 totals 13 residues. The germline V gene encodes CDR1 SEHNR and CDR2 FQNEAQ (reference sequence). Trimming removed 5 bases from V and 5 bases from J; junction bases left unmatched: 6. The DNA for the CDR3 is TGTGCCAGCAGCCTGACTAGCATCAACGAGCAGTACGTC. Translated, it gives CASSLTSINEQYV.

In its sample, this clonotype ranks as medium-sized (0.01 to 0.1%). The chain uses TRBV10-3 and TRBJ2-3; D is undetermined. Germline loops: CDR1 ENHRY, CDR2 SYGVKD. The CDR3 extends over 13 amino acids. The V end was cut by 0 bases, the J end by 2 bases, with 3 bases between. CDR3 sequence: CAISESDTDTQYF. CDR3 nucleotides: TGTGCCATCAGTGAGTCGGACACAGATACGCAGTATTTT.

In this sample, this clonotype turned up a few times. The DNA for the CDR3 is TGTGCCAGCAGCCACGTCCGGTTGGACAGGGGATCCCCTGAAGCTTTCTTT. Residues: CASSHVRLDRGSPEAFF. The gene calls are TRBV7-8 and TRBJ1-1; 9 nucleotides match TRBD1. The germline V gene has CDR1 SGHVS and CDR2 FQNEAQ. The length of the CDR3 is 17 residues. The V and J ends lost 5 bases and 6 bases, in that order; junction bases with no gene match: 16.

This clonotype turned up a few times. This rearrangement joins TRBV9 to TRBJ2-2; D remains ambiguous. The CDR3 covers 11 residues. Between the trimmed V and J ends, which lost 3 bases and 7 bases, there was a span of 4 bases. Germline V lookup: CDR1 SGDLS, CDR2 YYNGEE. The CDR3 nucleotides are TGTGCCAGCAGCGCCGGCGGGGAGCTGTTTTTT. This codes for CASSAGGELFF.